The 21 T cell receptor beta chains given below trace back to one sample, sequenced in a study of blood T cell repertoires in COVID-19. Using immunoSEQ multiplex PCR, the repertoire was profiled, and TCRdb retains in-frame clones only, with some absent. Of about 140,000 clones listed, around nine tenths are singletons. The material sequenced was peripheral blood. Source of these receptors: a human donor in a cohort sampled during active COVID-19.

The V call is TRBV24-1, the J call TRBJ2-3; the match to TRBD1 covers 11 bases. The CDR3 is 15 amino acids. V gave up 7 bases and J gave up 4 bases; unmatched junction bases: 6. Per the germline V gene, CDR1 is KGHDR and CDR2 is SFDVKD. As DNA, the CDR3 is TGTGCCACCAGGGACAGGGGGCGCGGAGCAGATACGCAGTATTTT. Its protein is CATRDRGRGADTQYF.

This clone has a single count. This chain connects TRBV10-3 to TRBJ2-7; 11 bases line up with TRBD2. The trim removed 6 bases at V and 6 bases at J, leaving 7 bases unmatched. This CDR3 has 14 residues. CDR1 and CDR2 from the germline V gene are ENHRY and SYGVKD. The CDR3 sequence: CAIRVIAGGPEQYF. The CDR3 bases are TGTGCCATCAGGGTAATAGCGGGAGGGCCCGAGCAGTACTTC.

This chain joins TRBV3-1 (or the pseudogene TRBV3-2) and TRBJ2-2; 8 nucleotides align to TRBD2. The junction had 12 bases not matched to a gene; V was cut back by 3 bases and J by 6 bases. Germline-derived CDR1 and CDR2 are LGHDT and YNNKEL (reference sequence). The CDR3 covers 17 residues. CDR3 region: CASSHQTSGGKAGELFF. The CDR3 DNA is TGTGCCAGCAGCCACCAGACCTCGGGGGGGAAGGCCGGGGAGCTGTTTTTT.

CDR3 in amino acids: CASSHYTAEGNIQYF. The DNA of the CDR3 is TGTGCCAGCAGCCACTACACGGCGGAGGGAAACATTCAGTACTTC. The chain has TRBV3-1 (or the pseudogene TRBV3-2) and TRBJ2-4, with TRBD2 as a possible D gene (6 bases). The V and J ends lost 3 bases and 6 bases respectively, with 15 bases between them. The CDR3 is 15 residues long. Per the germline V gene, CDR1 is LGHDT and CDR2 is YNNKEL (reference sequence).

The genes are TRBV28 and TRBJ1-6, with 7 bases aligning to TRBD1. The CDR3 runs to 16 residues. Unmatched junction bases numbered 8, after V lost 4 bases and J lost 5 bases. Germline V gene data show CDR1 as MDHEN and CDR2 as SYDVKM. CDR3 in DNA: TGTGCCAGCAGTTCCTCCATACAGGGGAATAATTCACCCCTCCACTTT. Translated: CASSSSIQGNNSPLHF.

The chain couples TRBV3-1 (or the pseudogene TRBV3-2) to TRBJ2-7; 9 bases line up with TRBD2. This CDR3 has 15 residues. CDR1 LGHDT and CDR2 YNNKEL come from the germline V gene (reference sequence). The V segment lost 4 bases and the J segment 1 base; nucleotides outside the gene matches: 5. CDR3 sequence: CASSRVAGASYEQYF. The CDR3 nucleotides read TGTGCCAGCAGCCGAGTAGCGGGAGCTTCCTACGAGCAGTACTTC.

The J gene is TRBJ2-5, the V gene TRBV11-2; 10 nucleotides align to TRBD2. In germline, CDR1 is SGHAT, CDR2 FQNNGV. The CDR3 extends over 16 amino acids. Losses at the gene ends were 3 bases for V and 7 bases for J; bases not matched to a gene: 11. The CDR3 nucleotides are TGTGCCAGCAGCTTTGCTAGCGGGAGTCCTGGTGTGACCCAGTACTTC. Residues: CASSFASGSPGVTQYF.

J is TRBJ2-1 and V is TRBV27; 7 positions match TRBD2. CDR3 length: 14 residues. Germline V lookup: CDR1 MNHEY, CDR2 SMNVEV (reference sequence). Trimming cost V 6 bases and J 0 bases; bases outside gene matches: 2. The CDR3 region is CASRLAGSYNEQFF. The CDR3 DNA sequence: TGTGCCAGCAGGTTAGCGGGCTCCTACAATGAGCAGTTCTTC.

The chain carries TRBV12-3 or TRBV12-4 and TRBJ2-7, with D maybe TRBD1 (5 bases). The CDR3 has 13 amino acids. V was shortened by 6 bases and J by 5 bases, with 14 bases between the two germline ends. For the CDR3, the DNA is TGTGCCAGCAGCCGAAGGACAACCAACGAGCAGTACTTC. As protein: CASSRRTTNEQYF.

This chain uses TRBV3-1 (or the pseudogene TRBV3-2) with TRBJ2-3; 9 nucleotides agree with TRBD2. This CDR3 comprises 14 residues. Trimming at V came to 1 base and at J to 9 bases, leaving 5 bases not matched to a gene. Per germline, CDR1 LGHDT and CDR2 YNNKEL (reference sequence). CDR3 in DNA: TGTGCCAGCAGCCAAGCGGCTAGCGGGGTCACGCAGTATTTT. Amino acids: CASSQAASGVTQYF.

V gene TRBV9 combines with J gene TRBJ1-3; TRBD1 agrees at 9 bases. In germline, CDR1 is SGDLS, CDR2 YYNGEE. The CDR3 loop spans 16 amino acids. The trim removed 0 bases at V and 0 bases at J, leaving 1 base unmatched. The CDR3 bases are TGTGCCAGCAGCGTAGGGGACAGGGTCTCTGGAAACACCATATATTTT. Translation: CASSVGDRVSGNTIYF.

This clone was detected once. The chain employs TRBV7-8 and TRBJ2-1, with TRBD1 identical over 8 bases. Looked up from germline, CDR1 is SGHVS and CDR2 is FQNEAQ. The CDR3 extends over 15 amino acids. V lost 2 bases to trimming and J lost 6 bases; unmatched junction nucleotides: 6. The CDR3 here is CASSLSGGRINEQFF. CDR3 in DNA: TGTGCCAGCAGCTTATCAGGGGGCCGCATCAATGAGCAGTTCTTC.

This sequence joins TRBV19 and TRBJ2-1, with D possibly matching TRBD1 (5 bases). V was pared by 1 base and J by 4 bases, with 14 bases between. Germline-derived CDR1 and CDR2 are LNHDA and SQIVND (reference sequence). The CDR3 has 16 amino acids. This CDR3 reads CASSIGRQRKYNEQFF. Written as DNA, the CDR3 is TGTGCCAGTAGTATAGGTCGACAGAGAAAATACAATGAGCAGTTCTTC. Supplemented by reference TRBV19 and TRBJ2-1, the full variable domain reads DGGITQSPKYLFRKEGQNVTLSCEQNLNHDAMYWYRQDPGQGLRLIYYSQIVNDFQKGDIAEGYSVSREKKESFPLTVTSAQKNPTAFYLCASSIGRQRKYNEQFFGPGTRLTVL.

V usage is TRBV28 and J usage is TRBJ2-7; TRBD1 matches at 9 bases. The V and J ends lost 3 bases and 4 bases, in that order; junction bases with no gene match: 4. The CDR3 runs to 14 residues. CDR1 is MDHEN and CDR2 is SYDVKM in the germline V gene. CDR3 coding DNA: TGTGCCAGCAGTTTCCAGGACAGGGGATACGAGCAGTACTTC. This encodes CASSFQDRGYEQYF.

The CDR3 loop reads CASSPRGGSYNSPLHF. The CDR3 nucleotides are TGTGCCAGCAGCCCTAGGGGGGGATCCTATAATTCACCCCTCCACTTT. V usage is TRBV2 and J usage is TRBJ1-6; the D gene is possibly TRBD1 (6 bases). The length of the CDR3 is 16 residues. Germline V gene data show CDR1 as SNHLY and CDR2 as FYNNEI. Deletions cut 6 bases from V and 1 base from J, with 13 bases between.

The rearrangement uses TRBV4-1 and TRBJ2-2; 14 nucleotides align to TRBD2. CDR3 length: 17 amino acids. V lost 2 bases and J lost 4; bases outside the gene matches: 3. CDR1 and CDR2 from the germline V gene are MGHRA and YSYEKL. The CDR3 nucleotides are TGCGCCAGCAGCCAAAGGGGGACTAGCGGGGGCACCGGGGAGCTGTTTTTT. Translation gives CASSQRGTSGGTGELFF.

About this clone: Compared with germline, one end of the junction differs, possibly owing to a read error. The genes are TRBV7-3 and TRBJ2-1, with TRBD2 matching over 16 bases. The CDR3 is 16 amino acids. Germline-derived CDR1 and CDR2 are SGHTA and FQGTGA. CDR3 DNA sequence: TGTGCCAGCAGCGTAACGGGACTAGCGGGAGGGGCCGAGCAGTTCTTC. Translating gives CASSVTGLAGGAEQFF.

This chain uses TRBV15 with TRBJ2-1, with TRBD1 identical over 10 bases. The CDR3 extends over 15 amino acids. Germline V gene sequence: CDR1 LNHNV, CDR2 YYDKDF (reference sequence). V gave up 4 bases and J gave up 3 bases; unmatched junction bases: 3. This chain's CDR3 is CATSNRDRGYNEQFF. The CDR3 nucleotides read TGTGCCACCAGCAACCGGGACAGGGGCTACAATGAGCAGTTCTTC.

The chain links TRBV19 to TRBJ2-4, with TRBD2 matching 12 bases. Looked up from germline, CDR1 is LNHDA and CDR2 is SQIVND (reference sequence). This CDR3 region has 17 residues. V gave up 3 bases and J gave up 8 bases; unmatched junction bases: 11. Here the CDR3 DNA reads TGTGCCAGTAGTATCCTCCTAGCGGGAGGGCCCGAGGACATTCAGTACTTC. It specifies CASSILLAGGPEDIQYF.

The CDR3 is CASSLGPNQGQFF. The DNA for the CDR3 is TGCGCCAGCAGCTTGGGCCCTAATCAGGGGCAGTTCTTC. The rearrangement uses TRBV5-1 and TRBJ2-1; D is perhaps TRBD1 (5 bases). Germline V gives CDR1 SGHRS, CDR2 YFSETQ. Trimming removed 0 bases at V and 12 bases at J, with 13 bases between. The CDR3 covers 13 residues.

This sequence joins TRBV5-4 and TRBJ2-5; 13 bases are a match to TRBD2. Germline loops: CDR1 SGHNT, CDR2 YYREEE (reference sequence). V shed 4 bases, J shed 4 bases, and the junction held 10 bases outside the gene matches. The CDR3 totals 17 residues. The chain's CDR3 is CASSPGLLAGGLETQYF. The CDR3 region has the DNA TGTGCCAGCAGCCCGGGGTTACTAGCGGGGGGGCTAGAGACCCAGTACTTC.